Below are 14 T cell receptor beta chains sequenced from a single sample in a study of cytomegalovirus exposure and HLA in healthy donors. PCR primers comprised 60 Vbeta and 13 Jbeta primers. Clones were read by immunoSEQ multiplex PCR, and TCRdb kept only the in-frame ones, dropping some. The data contain some 60,000 clones, less than 90% of them singletons. The material sequenced was PBMCs. Source of these receptors: a female donor in good health and CMV-seronegative.

This clone occurred once. The gene calls are TRBV7-9 and TRBJ1-2, with D hard to call. This CDR3 contains 15 residues. V lost 5 bases to trimming and J lost 4 bases, with 17 bases between them. Germline CDR1 SEHNR, CDR2 FQNEAQ (reference sequence). The CDR3 sequence: CASSPSWGGGYGYTF. The DNA of the CDR3 is TGTGCCAGCAGCCCCTCATGGGGAGGCGGCTATGGCTACACCTTC.

The chain uses TRBV7-8 and TRBJ1-5; 7 nucleotides line up with TRBD1. The V and J ends lost 1 base and 0 bases, in that order; junction bases with no gene match: 6. The germline gives CDR1 SGHVS, CDR2 FQNEAQ. CDR3 length: 17 residues. The CDR3 sequence: CASSLDVYRGSNQPQHF. As DNA, the CDR3 is TGTGCCAGCAGCTTAGATGTTTACAGGGGTAGCAATCAGCCCCAGCATTTT.

The chain recombines TRBV5-1 with TRBJ1-2; D gene ambiguous. V was trimmed by 0 bases and J by 4 bases, leaving 10 bases between them. The CDR3 runs to 14 residues. Germline CDR1 and CDR2: SGHRS and YFSETQ. The CDR3: CASSLDSPIYGYTF. In nucleotides, the CDR3 is TGCGCCAGCAGCTTGGACAGCCCTATCTATGGCTACACCTTC.

The V gene is TRBV5-1, the J gene TRBJ1-4; D not resolved. Germline CDR1 reads SGHRS; CDR2 reads YFSETQ. This CDR3 spans 15 amino acids. With 4 bases removed from V and 5 bases from J, the gap between germline ends came to 15 bases. The CDR3 here is CASSTGIQPNEKLFF. CDR3 DNA sequence: TGCGCCAGCAGCACCGGGATTCAACCGAATGAAAAACTGTTTTTT.

CDR3 amino acids: CASSLSQGLGEQYF. CDR3 in DNA: TGTGCCAGCAGCCTTAGCCAGGGTCTAGGTGAGCAGTACTTC. The chain recombines TRBV7-2 with TRBJ2-5, with TRBD1 as a possible D gene (5 bases). Germline V gives CDR1 SGHTA, CDR2 FQGNSA. The CDR3 contains 14 residues. V was cut by 5 bases and J by 11 bases, with 21 bases left in between.

The genes are TRBV11-2 and TRBJ1-2; D remains ambiguous. V was shortened by 0 bases and J by 0 bases, with 14 bases between the two germline ends. The CDR3 extends over 17 amino acids. Germline CDR1 reads SGHAT; CDR2 reads FQNNGV. The CDR3 region has the DNA TGTGCCAGCAGCTTAGAGCTTATTGGCGGAGCTAACTATGGCTACACCTTC. Its protein product is CASSLELIGGANYGYTF. The entire variable domain, with the rest obtained from reference TRBV11-2 and TRBJ1-2, is as follows: EAGVAQSPRYKIIEKRQSVAFWCNPISGHATLYWYQQILGQGPKLLIQFQNNGVVDDSQLPKDRFSAERLKGVDSTLKIQPAKLEDSAVYLCASSLELIGGANYGYTFGSGTRLTVV.

Here the CDR3 DNA reads TGTGCCAGCAGTTTAGACGGGAGGGGGAAGACCCAGTACTTC. This gives the protein CASSLDGRGKTQYF. The chain is built from TRBV28 and TRBJ2-5, with 8 bases identical to TRBD2. The ends lost 2 bases at V and 6 bases at J; junction bases unmatched: 5. Germline V gives CDR1 MDHEN, CDR2 SYDVKM. The CDR3 covers 14 residues.

The V gene is TRBV5-4, the J gene TRBJ2-1; 14 bases align to TRBD2. The CDR3 consists of 16 residues. With 2 bases clipped from V and 7 bases from J, the junction kept 5 bases outside the gene matches. Per the germline V gene, CDR1 is SGHNT and CDR2 is YYREEE (reference sequence). CDR3 in DNA: TGTGCCAGCAGCTTTCGACTAGCGGGGGGGTGGAATGAGCAGTTCTTC. This sequence encodes CASSFRLAGGWNEQFF.

The V call is TRBV7-3, the J call TRBJ2-3, with 10 bases lining up with TRBD2. The junction had 14 bases not matched to a gene; V was cut back by 3 bases and J by 2 bases. This CDR3 is built from 19 residues. Per germline, CDR1 SGHTA and CDR2 FQGTGA. As DNA, the CDR3 is TGTGCCAGCAGCTTCCAAGGGACAGCGGGGGGGAGGTCCACAGATACGCAGTATTTT. Translating it yields CASSFQGTAGGRSTDTQYF.

This clone was detected only a few times. CDR3 amino acids: CSARAGNIQYF. In DNA form, the CDR3 reads TGCAGCGCGCGAGCCGGAAACATTCAGTACTTC. The V gene is TRBV20-1, the J gene TRBJ2-4; D gene uncertain. Germline lookup yields CDR1 DFQATT and CDR2 SNEGSKA (reference sequence). There are 11 residues in the CDR3.

This clone was detected only a few times. Written as DNA, the CDR3 is TGTGCCAGCAGTTTAAGCAGGTATAGCAATCAGCCCCAGCATTTT. It specifies CASSLSRYSNQPQHF. The genes are TRBV27 and TRBJ1-5; D not resolved. The length of the CDR3 is 15 residues. Germline V lookup: CDR1 MNHEY, CDR2 SMNVEV (reference sequence). Trimming stripped 2 bases from V and 0 bases from J, with 8 bases between.

This clone was recorded a few times. The chain joins TRBV9 to TRBJ2-1; 7 nucleotides align to TRBD1. Trimming at V came to 3 bases and at J to 5 bases, leaving 11 bases not matched to a gene. The germline V gene encodes CDR1 SGDLS and CDR2 YYNGEE. The CDR3 has 16 amino acids. The CDR3 here is CASSAPPGQIHNEQFF. CDR3 DNA sequence: TGTGCCAGCAGCGCCCCTCCGGGACAGATTCACAATGAGCAGTTCTTC. The full variable domain, completed using reference TRBV9 and TRBJ2-1, is DSGVTQTPKHLITATGQRVTLRCSPRSGDLSVYWYQQSLDQGLQFLIQYYNGEERAKGNILERFSAQQFPDLHSELNLSSLELGDSALYFCASSAPPGQIHNEQFFGPGTRLTVL.

The chain employs TRBV5-5 and TRBJ1-3; D may be TRBD1 (5 bases). The germline CDR1 and CDR2 sequences are SGHKS and YYEKEE (reference sequence). Trimming removed 3 bases at V and 4 bases at J, with 26 bases between. The CDR3 totals 19 residues. The CDR3 reads CASSSQPIGHENSGNTIYF. The CDR3 coding sequence is TGTGCCAGCAGCTCCCAACCGATCGGACACGAAAACTCGGGAAACACCATATATTTT. Combining the CDR3 with reference TRBV5-5 and TRBJ1-3 gives the whole variable domain DAGVTQSPTHLIKTRGQQVTLRCSPISGHKSVSWYQQVLGQGPQFIFQYYEKEERGRGNFPDRFSARQFPNYSSELNVNALLLGDSALYLCASSSQPIGHENSGNTIYFGEGSWLTVV.

The chain uses TRBV2 and TRBJ2-6; 8 nucleotides agree with TRBD2. Per germline, CDR1 SNHLY and CDR2 FYNNEI. There are 17 residues in the CDR3. The J segment lost 0 bases and the V segment lost 3 bases, leaving 4 bases of the junction unmatched. CDR3 coding DNA: TGTGCCAGCAGTGAGGAGCGGGGGACCTCTGGGGCCAACGTCCTGACTTTC. Translating it yields CASSEERGTSGANVLTF.